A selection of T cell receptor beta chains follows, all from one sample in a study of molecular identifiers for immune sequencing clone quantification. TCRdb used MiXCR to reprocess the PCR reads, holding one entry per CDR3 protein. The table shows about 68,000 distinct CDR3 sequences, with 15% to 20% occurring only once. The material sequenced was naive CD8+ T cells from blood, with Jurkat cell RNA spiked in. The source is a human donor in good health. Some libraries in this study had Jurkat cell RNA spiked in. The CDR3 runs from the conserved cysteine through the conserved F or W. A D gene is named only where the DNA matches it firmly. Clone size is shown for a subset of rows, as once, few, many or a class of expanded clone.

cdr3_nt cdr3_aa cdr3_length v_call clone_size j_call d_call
TGTGCCAGTAGTATGTGGGGAAAGGCCGGGGAGCTGTTTTTT CASSMWGKAGELFF 14 TRBV19 many TRBJ2-2 -
TGTGCCAGCATGACTAACTATGAGCAGTTCTTC CASMTNYEQFF 11 TRBV6-2/TRBV6-3 many TRBJ2-1 -
TGTGCCAGCAGTGAAGTTTGGACAGTCTATGGCTACACCTTC CASSEVWTVYGYTF 14 TRBV6-1 once TRBJ1-2 -
TGTGCCAGCAGATTGAACACTGAAGCTTTCTTT CASRLNTEAFF 11 TRBV6-5 many TRBJ1-1 -
TGTGCCAGTAGTATTTTAGGAGAGGGCAATCAGCCCCAGCATTTT CASSILGEGNQPQHF 15 TRBV19 many TRBJ1-5 -
TGTGCCAGCAGCCTTGGACTAGTATCTCCGTACAATGAGCAGTTCTTC CASSLGLVSPYNEQFF 16 TRBV6-5 - TRBJ2-1 TRBD2
TGTGCCACCGAAAAGGGGGTCGAGCAGTACTTC CATEKGVEQYF 11 TRBV6-6 many TRBJ2-7 -
TGCGCCAGCAGCCCAAGCAATAGCGGGTCCTACAATGAGCAGTTCTTC CASSPSNSGSYNEQFF 16 TRBV4-3 many TRBJ2-1 TRBD2
TGTGCCAGCAGCTTGGGACAGGGGTATCAGCCCCAGCATTTT CASSLGQGYQPQHF 14 TRBV7-9 many TRBJ1-5 TRBD1
TGTACCAGCAGCCAAGAAACAGGGGCTGACAATTCACCCCTCCACTTT CTSSQETGADNSPLHF 16 TRBV4-2 - TRBJ1-6 TRBD1
TGTGCCAGCAGCTACGGGCCCACCTACAATGAGCAGTTCTTC CASSYGPTYNEQFF 14 TRBV11-3 few TRBJ2-1 -
TGTGCCAGCAGCTTAGAGAGAAGCAAGGGGCAGCCCCAGCATTTT CASSLERSKGQPQHF 15 TRBV7-7 many TRBJ1-5 -
TGTGCCTGGAGTGTACTGTCTACTGCAGGGGATACGCAGTATTTT CAWSVLSTAGDTQYF 15 TRBV30 many TRBJ2-3 -
TGTGCCAGTAGTCAAAGAACAGGACGAGGCGGGCAGTACTTC CASSQRTGRGGQYF 14 TRBV19 few TRBJ2-7 -
TGTGCCAGCAGTTTGGGACAGCTTAACCCTGAAGCTTTCTTT CASSLGQLNPEAFF 14 TRBV27 - TRBJ1-1 TRBD1
TGTGCCAGCAGCCCAGGATGGGGGTCGAGTCAGCCCCAGCATTTT CASSPGWGSSQPQHF 15 TRBV5-8 few TRBJ1-5 -